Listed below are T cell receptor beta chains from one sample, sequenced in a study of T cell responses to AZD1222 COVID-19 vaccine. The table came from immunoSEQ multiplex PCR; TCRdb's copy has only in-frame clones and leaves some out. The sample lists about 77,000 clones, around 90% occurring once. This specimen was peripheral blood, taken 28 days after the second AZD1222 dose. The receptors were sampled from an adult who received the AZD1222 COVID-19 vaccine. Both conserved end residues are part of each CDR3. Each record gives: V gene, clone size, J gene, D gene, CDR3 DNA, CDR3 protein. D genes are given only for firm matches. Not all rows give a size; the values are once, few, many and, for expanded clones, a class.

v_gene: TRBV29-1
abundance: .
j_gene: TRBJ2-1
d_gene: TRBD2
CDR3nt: TGCAGCGTTGGGGGACTAGCGGGAGTCGGCAATGAGCAGTTCTTC
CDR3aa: CSVGGLAGVGNEQFF

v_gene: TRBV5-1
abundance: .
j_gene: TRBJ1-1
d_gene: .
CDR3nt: TGCGCCAGCAGCTTGGGTGGGGGTCCAGACGTGGGAGCTTTCTTT
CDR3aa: CASSLGGGPDVGAFF

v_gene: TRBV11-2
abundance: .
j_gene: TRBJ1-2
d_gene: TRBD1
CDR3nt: TGTGCCAGCAGCTTAGATTTGAGGGGGCCAGTGGATGGCTACACCTTC
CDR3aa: CASSLDLRGPVDGYTF

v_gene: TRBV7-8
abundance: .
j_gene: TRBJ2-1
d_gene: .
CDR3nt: TGTGCCAGCAGCCTGGACCCCCCGAGGGAGCAGTTCTTC
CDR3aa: CASSLDPPREQFF

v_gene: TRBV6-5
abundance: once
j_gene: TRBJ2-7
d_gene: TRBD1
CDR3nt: TGTGCCAGCAGTTACTCGGGCAGGGGGCCAGCCTACGAGCAGTACTTC
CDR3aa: CASSYSGRGPAYEQYF

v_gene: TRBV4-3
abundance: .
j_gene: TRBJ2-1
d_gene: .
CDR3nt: TGCGCCAGCAGCCAAGATACAGGGACCTACAATGAGCAGTTCTTC
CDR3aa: CASSQDTGTYNEQFF

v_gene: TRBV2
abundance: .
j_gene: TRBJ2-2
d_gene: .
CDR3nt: TGTGCCAGCAGACGAACTCCGAACACCGGGGAGCTGTTTTTT
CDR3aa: CASRRTPNTGELFF

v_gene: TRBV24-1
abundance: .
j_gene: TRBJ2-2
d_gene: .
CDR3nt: TGTGCCACCAGTGATGCCTTTGGGGGCACCGGGGAGCTGTTTTTT
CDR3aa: CATSDAFGGTGELFF

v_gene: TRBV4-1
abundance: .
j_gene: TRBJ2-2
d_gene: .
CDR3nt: TGCGCCAGCAGCCAGGGGCTGGGGAGTGGGACCGGGGAGCTGTTTTTT
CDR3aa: CASSQGLGSGTGELFF

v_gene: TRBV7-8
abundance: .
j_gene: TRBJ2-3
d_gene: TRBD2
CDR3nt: TGTGCCAGCAGCTTAGGGAGACTAGCGGGAGGAGATACGCAGTATTTT
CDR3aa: CASSLGRLAGGDTQYF

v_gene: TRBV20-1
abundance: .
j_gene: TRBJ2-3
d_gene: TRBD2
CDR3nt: TGCAGTGCTAGTACGACTAGCGGGAGACGCACAGATACGCAGTATTTT
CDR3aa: CSASTTSGRRTDTQYF

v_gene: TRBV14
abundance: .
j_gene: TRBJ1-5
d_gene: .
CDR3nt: TGTGCCAGCAGCCAAGGGGGGGCAAGACAGCCCCAGCATTTT
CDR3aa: CASSQGGARQPQHF

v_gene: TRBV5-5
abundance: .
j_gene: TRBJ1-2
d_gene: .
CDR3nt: TGTGCCAGCAGCGAAGCTCAGGGAAATGGCTACACCTTC
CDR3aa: CASSEAQGNGYTF

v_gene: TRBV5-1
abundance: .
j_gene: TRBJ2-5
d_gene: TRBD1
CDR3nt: TGCGCCAGCAGTCCCGGGACAGACCAAGAGACCCAGTACTTC
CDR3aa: CASSPGTDQETQYF

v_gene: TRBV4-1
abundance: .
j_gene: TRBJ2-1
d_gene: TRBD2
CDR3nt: TGCGCCAGCAGATACGCGGGACTAGCCAACAATGAGCAGTTCTTC
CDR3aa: CASRYAGLANNEQFF

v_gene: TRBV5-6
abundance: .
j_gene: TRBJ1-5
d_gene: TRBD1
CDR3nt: TGTGCCAGCAGCGCGGGACAGGGGGCTTTTCAGCCCCAGCATTTT
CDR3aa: CASSAGQGAFQPQHF

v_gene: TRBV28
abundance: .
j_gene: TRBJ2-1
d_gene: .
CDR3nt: TGTGCCAGCAGTGAACCGGTGTCCTACAATGAGCAGTTCTTC
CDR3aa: CASSEPVSYNEQFF

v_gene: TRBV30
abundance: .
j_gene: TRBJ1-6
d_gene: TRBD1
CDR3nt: TGTGCCTGGGGACAGGGGATATATAATTCACCCCTCCACTTT
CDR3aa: CAWGQGIYNSPLHF

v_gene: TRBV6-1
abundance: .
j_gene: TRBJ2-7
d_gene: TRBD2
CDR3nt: TGTGCCAGCAGTGACGAAACGGGAGGGATCCGTTACGAGCAGTACTTC
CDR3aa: CASSDETGGIRYEQYF

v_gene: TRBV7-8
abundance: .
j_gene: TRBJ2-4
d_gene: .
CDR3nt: TGTGCCAGCAGCCTGCGGCGGGGCGGTGTACCCAAAAACATTCAGTACTTC
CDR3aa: CASSLRRGGVPKNIQYF

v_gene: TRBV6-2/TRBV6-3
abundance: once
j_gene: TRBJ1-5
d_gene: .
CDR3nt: TGTGCCAGCAGTTCTCCAGGGGCTTATAGCAATCAGCCCCAGCATTTT
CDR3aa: CASSSPGAYSNQPQHF

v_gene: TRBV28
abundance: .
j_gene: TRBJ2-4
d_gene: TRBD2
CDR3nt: TGTGCCAGCAGTTTCGGCGGGGGATTCGTAGGGGAAAACATTCAGTACTTC
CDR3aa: CASSFGGGFVGENIQYF

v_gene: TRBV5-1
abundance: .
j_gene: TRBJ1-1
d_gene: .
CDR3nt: TGCGCCAGCAGCATGGAGGGATCTGCAGAAGCTTTCTTT
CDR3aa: CASSMEGSAEAFF

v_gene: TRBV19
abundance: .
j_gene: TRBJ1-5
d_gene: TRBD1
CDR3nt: TGTGCCAGTAGTGTCGGGACAGCTAATCAGCCCCAGCATTTT
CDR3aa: CASSVGTANQPQHF

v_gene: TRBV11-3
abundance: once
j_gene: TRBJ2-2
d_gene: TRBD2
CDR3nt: TGTGCCAGCAGCTCTATCGGGACTAGCGGACCGAACACCGGGGAGCTGTTTTTT
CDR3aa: CASSSIGTSGPNTGELFF

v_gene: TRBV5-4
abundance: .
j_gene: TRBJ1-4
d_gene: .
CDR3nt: TGTGCCAGCGGAGTTTACGGGATGGGGGAAAAACTGTTTTTT
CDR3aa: CASGVYGMGEKLFF

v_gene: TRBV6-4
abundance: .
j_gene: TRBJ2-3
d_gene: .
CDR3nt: TGTGCCAGCAGTACCGGGAGCACAGATACGCAGTATTTT
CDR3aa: CASSTGSTDTQYF

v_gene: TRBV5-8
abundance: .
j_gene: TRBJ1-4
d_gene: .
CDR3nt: TGTGCCAGCAGCTTCGACAGGACGCCGCCGAATGAAAAACTGTTTTTT
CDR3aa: CASSFDRTPPNEKLFF

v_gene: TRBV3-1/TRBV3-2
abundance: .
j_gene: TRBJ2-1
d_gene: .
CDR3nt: TGTGCCAGCAGCCTGGGACTCTTCTCCTACAATGAGCAGTTCTTC
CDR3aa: CASSLGLFSYNEQFF

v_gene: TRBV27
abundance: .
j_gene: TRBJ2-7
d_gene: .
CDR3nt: TGTGCCAGCAGTCCATATCGAGAGGACGAGCAGTACTTC
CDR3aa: CASSPYREDEQYF

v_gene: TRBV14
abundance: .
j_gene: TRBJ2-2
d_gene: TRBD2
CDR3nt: TGTGCCAGCAGTCGACTAGCATCCGTGGTCGGGGAGCTGTTTTTT
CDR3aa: CASSRLASVVGELFF

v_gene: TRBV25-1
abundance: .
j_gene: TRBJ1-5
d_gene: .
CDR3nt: TGTGCCAGCAGTGATCGGGACGAGGGATACCCACGGCCCCAGCATTTT
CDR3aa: CASSDRDEGYPRPQHF

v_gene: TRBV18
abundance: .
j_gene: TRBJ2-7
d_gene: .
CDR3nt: TGTGCCAGCTCACGTGATGGGGGGAAGAGCTCCTACGAGCAGTACTTC
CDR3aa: CASSRDGGKSSYEQYF

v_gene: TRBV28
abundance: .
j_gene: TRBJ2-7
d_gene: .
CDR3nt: TGTGCCAGCAGCCGGGTGCCCTCCTACGAGCAGTACTTC
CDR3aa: CASSRVPSYEQYF

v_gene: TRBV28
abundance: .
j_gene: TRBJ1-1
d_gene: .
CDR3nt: TGTGCCAGCAGTTTAACGTCGGACACTGAAGCTTTCTTT
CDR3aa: CASSLTSDTEAFF

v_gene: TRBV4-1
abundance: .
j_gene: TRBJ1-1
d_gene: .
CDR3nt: TGCGCCAGCAGCCAAATCAGGGGAGGGACTGAAGCTTTCTTT
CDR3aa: CASSQIRGGTEAFF

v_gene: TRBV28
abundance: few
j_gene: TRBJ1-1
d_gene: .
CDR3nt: TGTGCCAGCAGTTTAGATCAAGGGAGCCACACTGAAGCTTTCTTT
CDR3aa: CASSLDQGSHTEAFF

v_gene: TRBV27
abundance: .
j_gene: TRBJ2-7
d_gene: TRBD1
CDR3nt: TGTGCCAGCAGTCCCGGGACAGGGTACTCCTACGAGCAGTACTTC
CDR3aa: CASSPGTGYSYEQYF

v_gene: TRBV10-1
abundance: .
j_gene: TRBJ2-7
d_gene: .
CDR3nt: TGCGCCAGCACCCCCCCTCGAGGGTCCTCCTACGAGCAGTACTTC
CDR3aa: CASTPPRGSSYEQYF

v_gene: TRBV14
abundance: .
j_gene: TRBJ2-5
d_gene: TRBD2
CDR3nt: TGTGCCAGCAGCCACGGACTAGCGGGAGAGACCCAGTACTTC
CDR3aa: CASSHGLAGETQYF

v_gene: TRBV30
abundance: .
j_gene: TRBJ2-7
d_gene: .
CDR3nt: TGTGCCTGGAGTGTCCAGGGGCTTTCATACGAGCAGTACTTC
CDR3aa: CAWSVQGLSYEQYF

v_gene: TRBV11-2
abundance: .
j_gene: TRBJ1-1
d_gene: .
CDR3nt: TGTGCCAGCAGCTCAGCAATTGGGACACCTGAAGCTTTCTTT
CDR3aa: CASSSAIGTPEAFF

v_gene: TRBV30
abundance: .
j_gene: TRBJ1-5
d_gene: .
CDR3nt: TGTGCCTGGAGCCAGGGAGTAAGCAATCAGCCCCAGCATTTT
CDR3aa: CAWSQGVSNQPQHF

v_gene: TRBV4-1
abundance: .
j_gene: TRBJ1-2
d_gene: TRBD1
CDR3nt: TGCGCCAGCAGCCAAGCCCGGGACAGGGTTGGCTACACCTTC
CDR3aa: CASSQARDRVGYTF

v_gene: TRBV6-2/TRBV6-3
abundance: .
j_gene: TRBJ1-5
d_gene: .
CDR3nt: TGTGCCAGCAGTTACTTAAGGGTTCAGCCCCAGCATTTT
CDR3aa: CASSYLRVQPQHF

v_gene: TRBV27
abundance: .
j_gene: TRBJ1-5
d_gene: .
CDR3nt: TGTGCCAGCAGTTTAATACAGACCAATCAGCCCCAGCATTTT
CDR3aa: CASSLIQTNQPQHF

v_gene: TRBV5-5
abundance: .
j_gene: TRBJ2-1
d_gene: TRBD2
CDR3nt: TGTGCCAGCAGCTTGGCAATAGCCCCTAGCGGGAGGGGGTCCTACAATGAGCAGTTCTTC
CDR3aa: CASSLAIAPSGRGSYNEQFF

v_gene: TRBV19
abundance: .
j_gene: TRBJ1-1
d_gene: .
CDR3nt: TGTGCCAGTAGGCCGGGATTTGGAAACACTGAAGCTTTCTTT
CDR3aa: CASRPGFGNTEAFF

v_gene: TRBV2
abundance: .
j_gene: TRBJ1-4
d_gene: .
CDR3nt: TGTGCCAGCTATATCAGTCCTTCAACTAATGAAAAACTGTTTTTT
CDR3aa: CASYISPSTNEKLFF